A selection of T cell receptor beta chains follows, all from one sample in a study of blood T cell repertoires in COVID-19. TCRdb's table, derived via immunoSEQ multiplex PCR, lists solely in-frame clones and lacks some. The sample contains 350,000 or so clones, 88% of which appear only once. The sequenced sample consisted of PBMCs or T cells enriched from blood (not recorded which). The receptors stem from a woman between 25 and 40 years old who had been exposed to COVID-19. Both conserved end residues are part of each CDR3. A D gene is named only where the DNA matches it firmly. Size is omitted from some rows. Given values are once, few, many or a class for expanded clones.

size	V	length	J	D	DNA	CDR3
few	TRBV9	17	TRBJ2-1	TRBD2	TGTGCCAGCAGCGTCTGGACTAGCGGGACCCGGAGCGATGAGCAGTTCTTC	CASSVWTSGTRSDEQFF
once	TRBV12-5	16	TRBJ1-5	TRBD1	TGTGCTAGTGGTTTGGTGACAGGGGCGGAAGGTCAGCCCCAGCATTTT	CASGLVTGAEGQPQHF
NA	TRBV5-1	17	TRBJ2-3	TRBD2	TGCGCCAGCAGCTTGGACGGAAAGCTAGCGGGAACAGATACGCAGTATTTT	CASSLDGKLAGTDTQYF
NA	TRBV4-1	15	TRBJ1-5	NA	TGCGCCAGCAGCCAAGAAAAACACAGCAATCAGCCCCAGCATTTT	CASSQEKHSNQPQHF
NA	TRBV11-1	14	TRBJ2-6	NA	TGTGCCAGCAGCGAAGACACTGGGGCCAACGTCCTGACTTTC	CASSEDTGANVLTF
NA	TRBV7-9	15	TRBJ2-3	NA	TGTGCCAGCAGCGATCAACAGGGAATCTCGGATACGCAGTATTTT	CASSDQQGISDTQYF
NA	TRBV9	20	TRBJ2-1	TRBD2	TGTGCCAGCAGCCTAAGTACCGGGACTAGCGGGAGGAGCTCCTACAATGAGCAGTTCTTC	CASSLSTGTSGRSSYNEQFF
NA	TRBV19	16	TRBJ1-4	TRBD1	TGTGCCAGTAGTGTCGGGACAGGCCGTGCTAATGAAAAACTGTTTTTT	CASSVGTGRANEKLFF
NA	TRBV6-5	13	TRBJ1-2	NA	TGTGCCAGCAGTTACGCACAGGGTGATGGCTACACCTTC	CASSYAQGDGYTF
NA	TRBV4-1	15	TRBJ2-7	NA	TGCGCCAGCAGCCAAGAATCTGGGTTTCCTAGCGAGCAGTACTTC	CASSQESGFPSEQYF
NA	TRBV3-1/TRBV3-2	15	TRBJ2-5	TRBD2	TGTGCCAGCAGCCAAGGAGCGGGATTCGCAGAGACCCAGTACTTC	CASSQGAGFAETQYF
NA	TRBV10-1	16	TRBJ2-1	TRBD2	TGCGCCACCCAGGGCTGGGGGGGTCTATGGTCCGATGAGCAGTTCTTC	CATQGWGGLWSDEQFF
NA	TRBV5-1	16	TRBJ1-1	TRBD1	TGCGCCAGCAGAAGACAGACAGGGGCCATGAACACTGAAGCTTTCTTT	CASRRQTGAMNTEAFF
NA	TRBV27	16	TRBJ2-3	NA	TGTGCCAGCAGTCCTAGAATCCGGCAGGGCGGAAATACGCAGTATTTT	CASSPRIRQGGNTQYF
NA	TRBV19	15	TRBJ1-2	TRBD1	TGTGCCAGTAGTATAGTCCGGACAGGGGTCGGTGGCTACACCTTC	CASSIVRTGVGGYTF
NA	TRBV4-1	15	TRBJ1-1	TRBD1	TGCGCCAGCAGCCAAGATCGGACAGGGGGAACTGAAGCTTTCTTT	CASSQDRTGGTEAFF
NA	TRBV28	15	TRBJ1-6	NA	TGTGCCAGCAGGCCCGATAGCCAAGCCTTTTCACCCCTCCACTTT	CASRPDSQAFSPLHF
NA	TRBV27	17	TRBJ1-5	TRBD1	TGTGCCAGCAGTTTCGCGGGGAGACAGGGAATCAATCAGCCCCAGCATTTT	CASSFAGRQGINQPQHF
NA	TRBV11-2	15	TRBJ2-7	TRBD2	TGTGCCAGCAGCTTAGAGGGAGGGAGCTCCTACGAGCAGTACTTC	CASSLEGGSSYEQYF
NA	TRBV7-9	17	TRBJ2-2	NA	TGTGCCAGCAGCCGACCCACAGGAATCGGTGACACCGGGGAGCTGTTTTTT	CASSRPTGIGDTGELFF
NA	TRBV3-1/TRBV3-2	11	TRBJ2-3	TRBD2	TGTGCCACTAGCGGGACAGATACGCAGTATTTT	CATSGTDTQYF
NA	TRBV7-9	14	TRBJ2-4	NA	TGTGCCAGCAGCGGGGCCGATCAGGGTTACATTCAGTACTTC	CASSGADQGYIQYF
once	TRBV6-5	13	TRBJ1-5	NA	TGTGCCAGCCGTAGACAGCTTAATCAGCCCCAGCATTTT	CASRRQLNQPQHF
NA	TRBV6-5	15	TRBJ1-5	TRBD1	TGTGCCAGCAGTTCCTGGACAGGGGCGGATCAGCCCCAGCATTTT	CASSSWTGADQPQHF
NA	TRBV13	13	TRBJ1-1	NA	TGTGCCAGCAGCTTAGCTGTGAACACTGAAGCTTTCTTT	CASSLAVNTEAFF
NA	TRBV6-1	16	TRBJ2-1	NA	TGTGCCAGCAGTGAAGCGCAAGGGGCCCCCTACAATGAGCAGTTCTTC	CASSEAQGAPYNEQFF
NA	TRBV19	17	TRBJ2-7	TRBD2	TGTGCCAGTAGTACCCAGACTAGCGGTACTCATTCCTACGAGCAGTACTTC	CASSTQTSGTHSYEQYF
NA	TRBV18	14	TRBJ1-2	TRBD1	TGTGCCAGCTCACTTGGACAGGGGGCTCGAGGCTACACCTTC	CASSLGQGARGYTF
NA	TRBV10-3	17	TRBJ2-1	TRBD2	TGTGCCATCAGTCAGGGGACTAGCGGGAGCTCCTACAATGAGCAGTTCTTC	CAISQGTSGSSYNEQFF
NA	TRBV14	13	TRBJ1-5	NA	TGTGCCAGCAGCCAAGATCTAATACAGCCCCAGCATTTT	CASSQDLIQPQHF
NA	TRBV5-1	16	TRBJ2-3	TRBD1	TGCGCCAGCAGCTTGGAGACAGGGTGGGGCACAGATACGCAGTATTTT	CASSLETGWGTDTQYF
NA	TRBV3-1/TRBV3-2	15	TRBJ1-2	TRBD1	TGTGCCAGCAGCCAAGCGGACAGGGGAACCTATGGCTACACCTTC	CASSQADRGTYGYTF
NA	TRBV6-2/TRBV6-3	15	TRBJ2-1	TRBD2	TGTGCCAGCAGTGTACTAGCGGAGGCCTACAATGAGCAGTTCTTC	CASSVLAEAYNEQFF
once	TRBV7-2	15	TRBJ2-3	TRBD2	TGTGCCAGCAGCCGTAGCGGGACTAGCACAGATACGCAGTATTTT	CASSRSGTSTDTQYF
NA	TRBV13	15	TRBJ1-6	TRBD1	TGTGCCAGCAGCTTGGCCGGGACAGGGAAGTTCCCCCTCCACTTT	CASSLAGTGKFPLHF
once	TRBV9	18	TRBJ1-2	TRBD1	TGTGCCAGCAGCGTAGTTTTCCGTTTCGGGGGACAGGGCTCTGGCTACACCTTC	CASSVVFRFGGQGSGYTF
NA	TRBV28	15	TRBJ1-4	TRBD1	TGTGCCAGCATCTCCCTCCAGGGGGCGGGTGAAAAACTGTTTTTT	CASISLQGAGEKLFF